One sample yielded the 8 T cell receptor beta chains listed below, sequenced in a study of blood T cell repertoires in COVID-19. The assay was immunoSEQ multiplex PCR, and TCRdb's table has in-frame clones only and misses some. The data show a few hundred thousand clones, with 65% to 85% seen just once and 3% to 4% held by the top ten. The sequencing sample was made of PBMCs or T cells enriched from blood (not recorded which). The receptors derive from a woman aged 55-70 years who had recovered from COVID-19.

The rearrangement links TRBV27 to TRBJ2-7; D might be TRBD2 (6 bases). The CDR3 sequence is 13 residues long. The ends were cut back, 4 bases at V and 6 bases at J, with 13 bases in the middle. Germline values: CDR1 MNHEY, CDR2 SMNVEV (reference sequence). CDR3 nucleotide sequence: TGTGCCAGCAGTTGGAGGGCTGCGGGCGAGCAGTACTTC. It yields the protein CASSWRAAGEQYF.

The CDR3 nucleotides read TGTGCCAGCAGCGTATCGGGCGGGGGATTTTACAATGAGCAGTTCTTC. Protein: CASSVSGGGFYNEQFF. The genes are TRBV9 and TRBJ2-1; 7 nucleotides align to TRBD2. V shed 1 base and J 4 bases; nucleotides not matched to a gene: 8. CDR3 length: 16 residues. Looked up from germline, CDR1 is SGDLS and CDR2 is YYNGEE.

This chain's CDR3 is CSVGGGPGNQPQHF. In DNA form, the CDR3 reads TGCAGCGTTGGAGGAGGACCCGGCAATCAGCCCCAGCATTTT. J is TRBJ1-5 and V is TRBV29-1; D not resolved. This CDR3 has 14 amino acids. V lost 4 bases to trimming and J lost 2 bases, with 12 bases between them. The germline gives CDR1 SQVTM, CDR2 ANQGSEA. The full variable domain, with the rest looked up from reference TRBV29-1 and TRBJ1-5, is SAVISQKPSRDICQRGTSLTIQCQVDSQVTMMFWYRQQPGQSLTLIATANQGSEATYESGFVIDKFPISRPNLTFSTLTVSNMSPEDSSIYLCSVGGGPGNQPQHFGDGTRLSIL.

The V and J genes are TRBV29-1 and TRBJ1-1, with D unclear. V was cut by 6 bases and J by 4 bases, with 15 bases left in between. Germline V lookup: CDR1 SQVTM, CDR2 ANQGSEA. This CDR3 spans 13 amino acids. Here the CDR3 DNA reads TGCAGCGTGGGTGGACTTCTAGTCACTGAAGCTTTCTTT. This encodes CSVGGLLVTEAFF.

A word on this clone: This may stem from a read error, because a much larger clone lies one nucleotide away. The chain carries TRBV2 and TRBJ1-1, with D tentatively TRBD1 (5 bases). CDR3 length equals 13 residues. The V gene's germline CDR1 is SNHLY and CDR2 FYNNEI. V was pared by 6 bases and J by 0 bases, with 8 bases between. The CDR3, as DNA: TGTGCCAGCAGGGACAACATGAACACTGAAGCTTTCTTT. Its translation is CASRDNMNTEAFF.

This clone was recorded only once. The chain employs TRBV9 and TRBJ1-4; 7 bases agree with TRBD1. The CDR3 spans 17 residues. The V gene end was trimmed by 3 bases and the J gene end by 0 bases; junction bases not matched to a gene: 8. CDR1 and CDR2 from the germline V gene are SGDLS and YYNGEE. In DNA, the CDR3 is TGTGCCAGCAGCGGGCGGACAGGCGACCCAACTAATGAAAAACTGTTTTTT. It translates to CASSGRTGDPTNEKLFF.

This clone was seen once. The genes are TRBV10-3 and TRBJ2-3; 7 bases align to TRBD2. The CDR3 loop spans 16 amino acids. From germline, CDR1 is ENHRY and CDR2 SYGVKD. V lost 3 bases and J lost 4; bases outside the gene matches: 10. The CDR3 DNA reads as TGTGCCATCAGTGAAACCCTAGCGGCTCCTCCAGATACGCAGTATTTT. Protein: CAISETLAAPPDTQYF.

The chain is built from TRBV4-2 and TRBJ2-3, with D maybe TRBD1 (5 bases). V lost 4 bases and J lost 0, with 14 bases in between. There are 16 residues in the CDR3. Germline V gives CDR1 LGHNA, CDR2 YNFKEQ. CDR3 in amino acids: CASSPTAGYSTDTQYF. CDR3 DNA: TGTGCCAGCAGCCCGACGGCAGGGTATAGCACAGATACGCAGTATTTT.